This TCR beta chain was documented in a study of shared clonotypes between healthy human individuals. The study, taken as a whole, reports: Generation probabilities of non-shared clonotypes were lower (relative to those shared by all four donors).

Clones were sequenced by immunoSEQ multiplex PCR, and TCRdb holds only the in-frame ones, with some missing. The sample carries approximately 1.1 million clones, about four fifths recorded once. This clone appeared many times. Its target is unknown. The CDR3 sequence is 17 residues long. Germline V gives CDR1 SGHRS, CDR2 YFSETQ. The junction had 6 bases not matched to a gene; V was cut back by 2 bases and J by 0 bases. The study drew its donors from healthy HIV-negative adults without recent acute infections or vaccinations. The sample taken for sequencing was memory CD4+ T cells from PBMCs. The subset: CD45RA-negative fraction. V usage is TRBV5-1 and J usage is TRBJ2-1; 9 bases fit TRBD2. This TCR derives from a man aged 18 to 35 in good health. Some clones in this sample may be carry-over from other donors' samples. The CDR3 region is CASSLIAGGSSYNEQFF. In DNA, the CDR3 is TGCGCCAGCAGCTTAATTGCGGGAGGGAGCTCCTACAATGAGCAGTTCTTC.